This T cell receptor (beta chain) stems from a study of early T cells in non-severe SARS-CoV-2 infection. About the study: From unsorted whole blood, bulk RNA was sequenced, and the chains remained unpaired.

This clonotype has just a few counts. Researchers tagged individual cDNA molecules with unique molecular identifiers. TCRdb independently ran MiXCR on the 5' RACE reads; one entry per CDR3 protein. The data contain 85,000 to 95,000 distinct CDR3 sequences, 16% of them seen just once; the ten biggest clones take up around 4.9%. This CDR3 region has 14 residues. The germline V gene has CDR1 SNHLY and CDR2 FYNNEI. The V end was cut by 3 bases, the J end by 0 bases, with 6 bases between. The TCR was taken from an adult who was a healthcare worker with PCR-confirmed SARS-CoV-2 infection or an uninfected control (not recorded which). The sample was whole blood, taken at baseline. This rearrangement joins TRBV2 to TRBJ2-1, with D possibly TRBD2 on 5 matching bases. This CDR3 reads CASSEGASYNEQFF. CDR3 bases: TGTGCCAGCAGTGAGGGAGCCTCCTACAATGAGCAGTTCTTC.